This T cell receptor (beta chain) was retrieved from a study of T-cell memory formation after mild COVID-19. Study-level findings and limits: Certain responding clones were present in pre-infection memory, suggesting participation of cross-reactive memory. Day 15 to 85 contractors were CD4/CD8 balanced; later expanders leaned CD4+.

Only a few counts were recorded for this clonotype. Its cognate antigen is unknown. TCR alpha and TCR beta cDNA libraries carrying sample barcodes and UMIs came from 5'RACE with constant-segment primers. MiXCR, run by TCRdb on the 5' RACE reads, gives a single entry per CDR3 protein. Of around 370,000 distinct CDR3 sequences listed, roughly 20% are singletons. Germline V CDR1 and CDR2: GTSNPN, SVGIG (reference sequence). The CDR3 is 17 residues long. Germline trimming cut 2 bases from V and 9 bases from J; bases unmatched to any gene: 13. The sequence derives from an adult woman who had mild COVID-19 (a few samples of this study predate the infection). Cell type and time point are not known. The chain links TRBV30 to TRBJ2-2; 12 nucleotides match TRBD2. The sample was PBMCs or a T cell subset sorted from them (not recorded which). CDR3 sequence: CAWSIRAGTSGLRELFF. The CDR3 DNA reads as TGTGCCTGGAGTATTCGGGCCGGGACTAGCGGGTTAAGGGAGCTGTTTTTT.